This paragraph reports one T cell receptor beta chain. The antigen is not known. The germline CDR1 and CDR2 sequences are MGHRA and YSYEKL. The germline V and J ends were trimmed by 1 base and 5 bases, with 9 bases remaining between them. The CDR3 is 15 residues long. The sample is drawn from a study of somatic mutations in cytotoxic T cells in rheumatoid arthritis. Regarding the study as a whole: More than 20% of CD8+ cells belonged to the largest clone in about an eighth of the roughly 65 patients.

Using immunoSEQ multiplex PCR, the repertoire was profiled, and TCRdb retains in-frame clones only, with some absent. The repertoire holds about 10,000 clones, with approximately 80% as singletons. The clonotype was recovered from an adult with rheumatoid arthritis. Sequenced: CD8+ T cells sorted from blood. This chain connects TRBV4-1 to TRBJ1-6; D is uncertain. CDR3 coding DNA: TGCGCCAGCAGCCAAGTGTTCCCACATAATTCACCCCTCCACTTT. Encoded protein: CASSQVFPHNSPLHF.